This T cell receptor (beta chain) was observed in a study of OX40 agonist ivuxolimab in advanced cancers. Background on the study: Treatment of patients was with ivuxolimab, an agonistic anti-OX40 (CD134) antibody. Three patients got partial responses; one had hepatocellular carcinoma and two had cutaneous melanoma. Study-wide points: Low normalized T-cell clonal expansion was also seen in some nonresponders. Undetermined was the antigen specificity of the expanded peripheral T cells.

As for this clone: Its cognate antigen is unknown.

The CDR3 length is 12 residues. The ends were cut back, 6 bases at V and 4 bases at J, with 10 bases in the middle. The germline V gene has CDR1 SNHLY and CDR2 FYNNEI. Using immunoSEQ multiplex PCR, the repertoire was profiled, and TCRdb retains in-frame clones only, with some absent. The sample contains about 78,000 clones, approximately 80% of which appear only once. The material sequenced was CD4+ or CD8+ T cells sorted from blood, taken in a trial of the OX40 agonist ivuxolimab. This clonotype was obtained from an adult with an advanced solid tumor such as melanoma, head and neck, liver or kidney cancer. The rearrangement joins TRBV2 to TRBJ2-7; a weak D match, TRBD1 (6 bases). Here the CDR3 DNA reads TGTGCCAGCAGGCAGGGGAATTACGAGCAGTACGTC. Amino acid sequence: CASRQGNYEQYV.